This T cell receptor (beta chain) was identified in a study of spatial heterogeneity in lung cancer. Study-level information: Sequenced were any available follow-up PBMC samples, which had been obtained a median of about 22 months after resection. There were, on average, more than ten raw-read appearances for each unique TCR and UMI combination.

This CDR3 comprises 13 residues. V was cut by 2 bases and J by 6 bases, with 8 bases left in between. CDR1 is MNHEY and CDR2 is SVGEGT in the germline V gene. TCRdb recomputed calls from the 5' RACE reads with MiXCR, one row per CDR3 protein. The repertoire includes 51,000 or so distinct CDR3 sequences, around 7% of them detected once, and 35% sits in the top ten. Study results and limitations: Expanded tumor TCRs that were ubiquitous appeared in blood more at resection than follow-up.

This clonotype was seen ten or more times. The antigen remains unidentified. Stated time point: blood at routine non-recurrence follow-up after resection. No cells were sorted before sequencing. The whole RNA sequenced was extracted from tumor, nontumor lung or frozen PBMC. This TCR derives from a female donor with early-stage non-small cell lung cancer. The V call is TRBV6-2 or TRBV6-3, the J call TRBJ1-5; the D is unclear. Sequenced here: PBMCs, sampled at follow-up. CDR3 sequence: CASSYGGFQPQHF. The CDR3 region has the DNA TGTGCCAGCAGTTACGGAGGGTTTCAGCCCCAGCATTTT.